This T cell receptor beta chain was recovered during a study of OX40 agonist ivuxolimab in advanced cancers. Study information: Patients were dosed with the agonistic anti-OX40 (CD134) antibody ivuxolimab. Eligibility rules accepted prior anti-PD-1, anti-PD-L1 or anti-CTLA-4 therapy, and under 45% had some.

With regard to this clone: Its cognate antigen is unknown.

Study results and limitations: Researchers report that CD8+ T cells had, on average, more expanded clones than CD4+.

The method was immunoSEQ multiplex PCR; TCRdb's version includes in-frame clones alone and lacks a portion of them. The table records some 70,000 clones, about 83% of them present only once. Here the sequenced sample was CD4+ or CD8+ T cells sorted from blood, taken in a trial of the OX40 agonist ivuxolimab. This clonotype was obtained from an adult with an advanced solid tumor such as melanoma, head and neck, liver or kidney cancer.

The CDR3 region has the DNA TGTGCCATCAGAGCTTCGACGGCTAACTATGGCTACACCTTC. It is translated as CAIRASTANYGYTF. V and J are TRBV10-3 and TRBJ1-2; D call uncertain. With 6 bases removed from V and 0 bases from J, the gap between germline ends came to 11 bases. The germline V gene has CDR1 ENHRY and CDR2 SYGVKD. This CDR3 has 14 amino acids.